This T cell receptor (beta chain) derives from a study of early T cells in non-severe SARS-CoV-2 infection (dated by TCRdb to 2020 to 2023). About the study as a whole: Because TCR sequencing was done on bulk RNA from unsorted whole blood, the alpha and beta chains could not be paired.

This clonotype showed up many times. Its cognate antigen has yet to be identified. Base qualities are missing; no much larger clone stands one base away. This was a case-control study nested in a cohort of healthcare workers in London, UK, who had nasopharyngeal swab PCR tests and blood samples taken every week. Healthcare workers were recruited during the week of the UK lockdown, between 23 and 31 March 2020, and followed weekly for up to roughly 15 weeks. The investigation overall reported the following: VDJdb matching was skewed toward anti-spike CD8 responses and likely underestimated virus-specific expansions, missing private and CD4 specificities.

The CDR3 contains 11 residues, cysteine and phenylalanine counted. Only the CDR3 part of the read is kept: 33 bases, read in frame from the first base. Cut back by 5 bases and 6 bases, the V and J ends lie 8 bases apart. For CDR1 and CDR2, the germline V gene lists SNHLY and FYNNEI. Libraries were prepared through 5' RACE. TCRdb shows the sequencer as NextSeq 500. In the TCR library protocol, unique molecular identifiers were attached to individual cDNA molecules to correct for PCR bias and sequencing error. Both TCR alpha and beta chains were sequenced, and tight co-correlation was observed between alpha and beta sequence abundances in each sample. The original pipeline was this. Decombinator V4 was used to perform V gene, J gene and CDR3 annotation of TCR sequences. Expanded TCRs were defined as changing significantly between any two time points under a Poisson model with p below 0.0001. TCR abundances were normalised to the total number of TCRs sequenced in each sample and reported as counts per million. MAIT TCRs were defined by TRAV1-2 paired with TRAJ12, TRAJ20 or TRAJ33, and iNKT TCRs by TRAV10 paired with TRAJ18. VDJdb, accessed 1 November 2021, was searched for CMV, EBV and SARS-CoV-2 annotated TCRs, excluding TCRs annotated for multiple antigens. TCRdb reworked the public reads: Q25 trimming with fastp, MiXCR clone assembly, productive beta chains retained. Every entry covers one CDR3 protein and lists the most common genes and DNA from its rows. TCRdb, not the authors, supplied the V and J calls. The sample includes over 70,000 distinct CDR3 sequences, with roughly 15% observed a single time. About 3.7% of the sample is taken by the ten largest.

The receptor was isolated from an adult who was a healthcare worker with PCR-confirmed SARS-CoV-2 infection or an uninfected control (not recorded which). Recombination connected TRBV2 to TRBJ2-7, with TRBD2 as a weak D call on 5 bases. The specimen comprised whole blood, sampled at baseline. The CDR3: CASSRDGEQYF. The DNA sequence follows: TGTGCCAGCAGTCGGGATGGCGAGCAGTACTTC.